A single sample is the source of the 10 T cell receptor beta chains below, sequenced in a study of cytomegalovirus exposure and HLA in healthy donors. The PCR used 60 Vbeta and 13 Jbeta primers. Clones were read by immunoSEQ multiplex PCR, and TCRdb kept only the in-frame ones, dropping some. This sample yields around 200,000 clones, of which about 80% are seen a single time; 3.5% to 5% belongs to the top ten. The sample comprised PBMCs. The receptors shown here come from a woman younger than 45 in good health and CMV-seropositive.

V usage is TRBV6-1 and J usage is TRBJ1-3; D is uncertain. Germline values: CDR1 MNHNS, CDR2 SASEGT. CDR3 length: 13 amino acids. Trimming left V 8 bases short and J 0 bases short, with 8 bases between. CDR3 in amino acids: CASPKSSGNTIYF. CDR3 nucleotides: TGTGCCAGCCCTAAAAGCTCTGGAAACACCATATATTTT.

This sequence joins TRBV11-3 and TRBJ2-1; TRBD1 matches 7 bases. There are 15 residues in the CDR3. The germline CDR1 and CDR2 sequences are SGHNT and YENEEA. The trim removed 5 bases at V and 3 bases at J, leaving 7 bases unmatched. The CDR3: CASSAAGTDYNEQFF. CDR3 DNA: TGTGCCAGCAGCGCCGCCGGGACAGACTACAATGAGCAGTTCTTC.

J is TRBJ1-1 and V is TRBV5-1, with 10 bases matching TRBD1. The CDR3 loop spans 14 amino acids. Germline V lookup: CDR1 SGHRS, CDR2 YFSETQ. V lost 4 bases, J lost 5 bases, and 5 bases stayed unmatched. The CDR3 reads CASSSGQGGTEAFF. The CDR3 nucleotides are TGCGCCAGCAGCAGTGGACAGGGGGGAACTGAAGCTTTCTTT.

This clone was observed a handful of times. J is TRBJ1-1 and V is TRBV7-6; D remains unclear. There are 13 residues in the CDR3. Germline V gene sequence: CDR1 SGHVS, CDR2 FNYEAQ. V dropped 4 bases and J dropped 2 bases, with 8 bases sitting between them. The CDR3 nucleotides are TGTGCCAGCAGCTCCTCGGGAAACACTGAAGCTTTCTTT. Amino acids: CASSSSGNTEAFF. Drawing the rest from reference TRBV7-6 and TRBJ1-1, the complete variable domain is GAGVSQSPRYKVTKRGQDVALRCDPISGHVSLYWYRQALGQGPEFLTYFNYEAQQDKSGLPNDRFSAERPEGSISTLTIQRTEQRDSAMYRCASSSSGNTEAFFGQGTRLTVV.

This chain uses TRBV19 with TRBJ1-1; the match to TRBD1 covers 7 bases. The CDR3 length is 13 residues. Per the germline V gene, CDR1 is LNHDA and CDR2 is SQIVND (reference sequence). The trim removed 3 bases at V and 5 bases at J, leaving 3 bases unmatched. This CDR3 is CASSMTGRTEAFF. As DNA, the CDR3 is TGTGCCAGTAGTATGACAGGGCGAACTGAAGCTTTCTTT.

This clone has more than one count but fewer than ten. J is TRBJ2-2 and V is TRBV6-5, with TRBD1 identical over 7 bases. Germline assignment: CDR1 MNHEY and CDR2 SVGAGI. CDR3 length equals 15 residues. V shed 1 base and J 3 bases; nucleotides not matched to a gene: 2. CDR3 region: CASSYYQGDTGELFF. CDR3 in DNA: TGTGCCAGCAGTTACTACCAGGGGGACACCGGGGAGCTGTTTTTT.

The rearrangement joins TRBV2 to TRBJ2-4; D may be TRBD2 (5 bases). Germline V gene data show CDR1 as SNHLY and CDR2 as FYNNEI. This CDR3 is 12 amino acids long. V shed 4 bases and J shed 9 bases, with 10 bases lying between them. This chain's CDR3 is CASSGTYGIQYF. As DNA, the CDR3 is TGTGCCAGCAGTGGGACTTATGGCATTCAGTACTTC.

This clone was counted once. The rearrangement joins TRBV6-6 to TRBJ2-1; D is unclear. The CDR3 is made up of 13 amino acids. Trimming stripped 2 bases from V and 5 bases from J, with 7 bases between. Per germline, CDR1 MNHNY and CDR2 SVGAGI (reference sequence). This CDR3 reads CASSYVADNEQFF. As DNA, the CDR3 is TGTGCCAGCAGTTACGTTGCGGACAATGAGCAGTTCTTC.

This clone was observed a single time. The CDR3 DNA follows: TGTGCCAGCAGTTTTGACTTCGGGGAGCAGTTCTTC. Its protein is CASSFDFGEQFF. The chain recombines TRBV9 with TRBJ2-1, with D hard to call. V was shortened by 5 bases and J by 10 bases, with 13 bases between the two germline ends. This CDR3 has 12 amino acids. CDR1 SGDLS and CDR2 YYNGEE come from the germline V gene.

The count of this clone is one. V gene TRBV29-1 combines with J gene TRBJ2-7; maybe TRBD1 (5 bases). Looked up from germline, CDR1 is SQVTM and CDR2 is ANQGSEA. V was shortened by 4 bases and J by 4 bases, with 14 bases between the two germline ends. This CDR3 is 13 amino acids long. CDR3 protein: CSVVVTGFYEQYF. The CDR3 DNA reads TGCAGCGTTGTGGTTACAGGTTTTTACGAGCAGTACTTC.